This TCR beta chain was profiled in a study of T cell responses to AZD1222 COVID-19 vaccine. The data were produced by immunoSEQ multiplex PCR, yet TCRdb's version contains in-frame clones alone and is incomplete. Of 120,000 to 150,000 clones listed, approximately 78% were seen once; the top ten hold roughly 4.3%. V was cut by 3 bases and J by 7 bases, with 13 bases left in between. This CDR3 is built from 13 residues. In germline, CDR1 is SGHRS, CDR2 YFSETQ. Study results and caveats: Spike was spanned by vaccine-associated CD4 TCRs, with dominance at 160-218 and 743-854. Repertoire samples came only from after the peak T cell response. Seropositivity was recorded at baseline in only 5 or 6 AZD1222 recipients. Epitopes outside B.1.351 and B.1.1.7 mutated regions reportedly drew nearly half of spike TCRs.

For this clone: Its specificity is unknown.

V gene TRBV5-1 combines with J gene TRBJ1-2, with D uncertain. This sample comprised peripheral blood, obtained on day 0 of MenACWY control vaccination. The source is an adult in good health. The DNA for the CDR3 is TGCGCCAGCAGCTCCGGAATGGACTTTGGCTACACCTTC. Residues: CASSSGMDFGYTF.